Below, one T cell receptor (beta chain) is given with its context. One end of the junction fails to match germline, which may point to a read error. Stated time point: cycle 4 day 1 (C4D1), after 5 to 7 weeks of nivolumab. Brentuximab vedotin exposure varied, and every patient relapsed after autologous stem cell transplantation. PBMCs, once thawed, yielded CD8+ T cells isolated by magnetic negative selection. The sample belongs to a study of PD-1 blockade in classical Hodgkin lymphoma. The CDR3 extends over 16 amino acids. Here immunoSEQ multiplex PCR was the method, and the copy in TCRdb shows in-frame clones only, minus some. The profile covers around 4,000 clones, with approximately 68% appearing a single time and roughly a third taken by the ten largest.

This TCR derives from a human donor with classical Hodgkin lymphoma. This chain links TRBV5-3 with TRBJ2-2; D is perhaps TRBD1 or TRBD2 (7 bases each). TRBV5-3 is assigned to the ORF class and has an uncertain function. Here the sequenced sample was CD8+ T cells from blood, taken before the fourth cycle of nivolumab. Here the CDR3 DNA reads TGTGCCAGAAGCTTGGCACCCGACAGGGTTCGGCGGGAGCTGGTTTTT. This codes for CARSLAPDRVRRELVF.